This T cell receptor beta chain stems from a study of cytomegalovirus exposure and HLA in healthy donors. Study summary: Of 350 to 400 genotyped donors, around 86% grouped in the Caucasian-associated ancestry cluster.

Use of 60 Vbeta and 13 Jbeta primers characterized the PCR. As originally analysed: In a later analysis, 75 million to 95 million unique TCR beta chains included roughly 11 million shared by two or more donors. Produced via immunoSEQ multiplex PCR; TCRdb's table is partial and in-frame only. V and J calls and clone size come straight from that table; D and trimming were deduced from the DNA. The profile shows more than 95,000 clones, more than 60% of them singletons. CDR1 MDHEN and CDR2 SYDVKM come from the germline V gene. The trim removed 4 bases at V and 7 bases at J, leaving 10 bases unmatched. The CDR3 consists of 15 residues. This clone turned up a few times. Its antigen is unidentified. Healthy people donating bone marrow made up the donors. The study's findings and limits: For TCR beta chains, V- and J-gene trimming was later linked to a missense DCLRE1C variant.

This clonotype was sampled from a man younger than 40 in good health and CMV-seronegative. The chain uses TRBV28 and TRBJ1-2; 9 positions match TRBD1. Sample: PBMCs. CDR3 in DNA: TGTGCCAGCAGTTCCCCGACAGGGGGGGGAAGTGGCTACACCTTC. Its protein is CASSSPTGGGSGYTF.